This TCR beta chain originates from a study of cytotoxic CD8 clonotypes in ibrutinib-treated CLL. Points from the study as a whole: Treatment saw public clonotypes, which were uncommon, either contract or stay stable. Investigators sampled sustained-remission and progressing patients at differing times.

Cryopreserved PBMCs yielded approximately 1.9 micrograms of genomic DNA for TCR beta libraries. Assay used: immunoSEQ multiplex PCR; TCRdb lists only in-frame clones, some missing. Among hundreds of thousands of clones listed, 70% were seen once. Trimming removed 1 base at V and 3 bases at J, with 13 bases between. The CDR3 is 15 amino acids. Looked up from germline, CDR1 is SGHTA and CDR2 is FQGNSA. As concerns this clone: Its antigen is not known.

The chain has TRBV7-2 and TRBJ2-7; possible D gene TRBD1, 5 bases. The sequence derives from a human donor with chronic lymphocytic leukemia. This sample comprised PBMCs, obtained after 24 months of ibrutinib treatment. The CDR3 DNA is TGTGCCAGCAGCTTAGAAGGCAGGGTGGGCTACGAGCAGTACTTC. Translated, it gives CASSLEGRVGYEQYF.